The 29 T cell receptor beta chains below were found in one sample sequenced in a study of blood T cells in healthy people across ages. Combining a sample-barcoded 5' primer with a J-beta primer mix, a second PCR ran for about 6 to 12 cycles. Each CDR3 protein gets one entry after TCRdb re-called the 5' RACE reads with MiXCR. The repertoire holds some 1.5 million distinct CDR3 sequences, with approximately 30% as singletons. The sample consisted of blood. These receptors all come from a woman in her twenties or thirties in good health.

The chain couples TRBV5-1 to TRBJ1-5, with no clear D. The germline V gene encodes CDR1 SGHRS and CDR2 YFSETQ. This CDR3 has 13 residues. The V gene lost 2 bases and the J gene lost 2 bases, with 5 bases spanning the gap. In nucleotides, the CDR3 is TGCGCCAGCAGCTTTAATGGCAATCAGCCCCAGCATTTT. Residues: CASSFNGNQPQHF.

V is TRBV29-1 and J is TRBJ2-7; 10 positions agree with TRBD2. Germline lookup yields CDR1 SQVTM and CDR2 ANQGSEA. The V segment lost 6 bases and the J segment 2 bases; nucleotides outside the gene matches: 4. The CDR3 totals 13 residues. CDR3 sequence reads: CSVQAGGAYEQYF. The CDR3 DNA sequence: TGCAGCGTCCAAGCGGGAGGGGCCTACGAGCAGTACTTC.

This clonotype was detected ten times or more. The chain combines TRBV5-1 with TRBJ2-1; 9 bases are a match to TRBD2. CDR1 is SGHRS, CDR2 YFSETQ, per germline. The CDR3 covers 16 residues. Losses at the gene ends were 7 bases for V and 0 bases for J; bases not matched to a gene: 8. CDR3 nucleotide sequence: TGCGCCAGCGGGGCTAGCGGGACGAGCTCCTACAATGAGCAGTTCTTC. Translation gives CASGASGTSSYNEQFF.

This clonotype was detected ten times or more. This chain connects TRBV7-3 to TRBJ1-6, with 8 nucleotides matching TRBD1. Germline lookup yields CDR1 SGHTA and CDR2 FQGTGA. CDR3 length: 14 amino acids. With V trimmed by 7 bases and J by 7 bases, 6 bases remained unmatched. The CDR3 DNA follows: TGTGCCAGCAAAGGGACAGGAGCGAATTCACCCCTCCACTTT. Residues: CASKGTGANSPLHF.

This clonotype has only a few counts. The gene calls are TRBV6-1 and TRBJ1-1; D is possibly TRBD1 (5 bases). V lost 7 bases, J lost 4 bases, and 10 bases lay in between. Germline CDR1 is MNHNS and CDR2 is SASEGT. The CDR3 sequence is 12 residues long. This chain's CDR3 is CASKLGVTEAFF. The DNA of the CDR3 is TGTGCCAGCAAGTTAGGGGTCACTGAAGCTTTCTTT.

Many counts were recorded for this clonotype. Here the CDR3 reads CASNPGEVYF. The CDR3 DNA follows: TGCGCCAGCAACCCCGGGGAGGTGTACTTC. The chain has TRBV5-1 and TRBJ2-7; D is possibly TRBD2 (6 bases). V lost 6 bases to trimming and J lost 12 bases, with 13 bases between them. The CDR3 length is 10 residues. Germline loops: CDR1 SGHRS, CDR2 YFSETQ.

There are a few counts of this clonotype. The chain recombines TRBV20-1 with TRBJ2-5; unclear D gene. V was shortened by 3 bases and J by 4 bases, with 15 bases between the two germline ends. Germline V gene sequence: CDR1 DFQATT, CDR2 SNEGSKA (reference sequence). This CDR3 comprises 14 residues. CDR3 sequence: CSARAVAAGETQYF. DNA of the CDR3: TGCAGTGCTAGGGCGGTCGCCGCCGGAGAGACCCAGTACTTC.

V usage is TRBV6-2 or TRBV6-3 and J usage is TRBJ1-5; D uncertain. The CDR3 covers 14 residues. V was trimmed by 3 bases and J by 4 bases, leaving 10 bases between them. Per germline, CDR1 MNHEY and CDR2 SVGEGT. The DNA of the CDR3 is TGTGCCAGCAGTTATCGGTCGGCAAATCAGCCCCAGCATTTT. Protein: CASSYRSANQPQHF.

A few counts support this clonotype. This chain links TRBV10-3 with TRBJ1-2; D is unresolved. CDR1 is ENHRY, CDR2 SYGVKD, per germline. The V and J ends lost 0 bases and 4 bases respectively, with 15 bases between them. This CDR3 contains 16 residues. As DNA, the CDR3 is TGTGCCATCAGTGAGTCGACTCCGGACTGGGGCTATGGCTACACCTTC. This gives the protein CAISESTPDWGYGYTF.

The V call is TRBV6-2 or TRBV6-3, the J call TRBJ2-1, with 9 bases that match TRBD2. The trim removed 0 bases at V and 4 bases at J, leaving 4 bases unmatched. Germline CDR1 MNHEY, CDR2 SVGEGT. CDR3 size: 16 residues. The CDR3 loop is CASSYSAGGMYNEQFF. CDR3 bases: TGTGCCAGCAGTTACTCCGCGGGAGGGATGTACAATGAGCAGTTCTTC.

The count of this clonotype is one. The rearrangement joins TRBV29-1 to TRBJ1-2, with D possibly matching TRBD1 (6 bases). CDR1 SQVTM and CDR2 ANQGSEA come from the germline V gene. The CDR3 contains 11 residues. Trimming took 6 bases from V and 11 from J, leaving 16 bases between them. The CDR3 DNA reads TGCAGCGTCGGACAGCCCCCAAGTTACACCTTC. The encoded protein is CSVGQPPSYTF.

The V and J genes are TRBV5-6 and TRBJ2-1, with 9 nucleotides matching TRBD1. The CDR3 totals 15 residues. The V segment lost 1 base and the J segment 8 bases; nucleotides outside the gene matches: 7. Germline values: CDR1 SGHDT, CDR2 YYEEEE. As DNA, the CDR3 is TGTGCCAGCAGCTTGAGGGGACAGGGTGACTATGAGCAGTTCTTC. Residues: CASSLRGQGDYEQFF.

The chain combines TRBV7-2 with TRBJ2-3, with 12 positions matching TRBD1. The CDR3 is 16 residues long. Germline-derived CDR1 and CDR2 are SGHTA and FQGNSA. V shed 6 bases and J 4 bases; nucleotides not matched to a gene: 8. This chain's CDR3 is CASSPTGTGGSDTQYF. In nucleotides, the CDR3 is TGTGCCAGCAGTCCTACCGGGACAGGGGGCTCAGATACGCAGTATTTT. Using reference TRBV7-2 and TRBJ2-3 for the parts outside the CDR3, the full variable domain is GAGVSQSPSNKVTEKGKDVELRCDPISGHTALYWYRQSLGQGLEFLIYFQGNSAPDKSGLPSDRFSAERTGGSVSTLTIQRTQQEDSAVYLCASSPTGTGGSDTQYFGPGTRLTVL.

This clonotype was recorded once. The rearrangement links TRBV20-1 to TRBJ2-5, with TRBD2 matching over 9 bases. The DNA end lines up better with TRBJ2-7; the J call may be wrong. The CDR3 loop spans 16 amino acids. Germline V gene sequence: CDR1 DFQATT, CDR2 SNEGSKA (reference sequence). The CDR3 reads CSARGSGGLAGDEQYF. The CDR3 DNA follows: TGCAGTGCTAGAGGGAGCGGGGGGCTAGCTGGGGACGAGCAGTACTTC.

J is TRBJ2-5 and V is TRBV24-1; TRBD2 matches at 7 bases. Germline trimming cut 4 bases from V and 5 bases from J; bases unmatched to any gene: 6. This CDR3 has 14 residues. Germline V gene sequence: CDR1 KGHDR, CDR2 SFDVKD. The CDR3 DNA sequence: TGTGCCACCAGTGACCTGACTAGCCTGGAGACCCAGTACTTC. This codes for CATSDLTSLETQYF.

This clonotype was recorded a few times. The chain carries TRBV3-1 and TRBJ2-3; D unclear. Trimming stripped 0 bases from V and 8 bases from J, with 12 bases between. Germline assignment: CDR1 LGHDT and CDR2 YNNKEL (reference sequence). This CDR3 has 14 amino acids. The CDR3 sequence is CASSQDSIRSTQYF. CDR3 bases: TGTGCCAGCAGCCAAGATTCAATCAGGAGTACGCAGTATTTT.

This clonotype was recorded at least ten times. The chain has TRBV29-1 and TRBJ2-3, with D uncertain. CDR3 length equals 10 residues. The germline gives CDR1 SQVTM, CDR2 ANQGSEA. With 7 bases removed from V and 2 bases from J, the gap between germline ends came to 4 bases. CDR3 sequence (DNA): TGCAGCGCTTACACAGATACGCAGTATTTT. Translation gives CSAYTDTQYF.

The gene calls are TRBV12-3 or TRBV12-4 and TRBJ2-5, with TRBD2 identical over 8 bases. The DNA end is a closer match to TRBJ2-7, so the J assignment may be wrong. This CDR3 comprises 15 residues. Written as DNA, the CDR3 is TGTGCCAGCAGTTTACAGGGACTAGGGCTCTACGAGCAGTACTTC. This gives the protein CASSLQGLGLYEQYF.

With regard to this clonotype: This may arise from a read error, as a much more abundant clone is one base away. The CDR3 sequence is CASSPQGASGSNEQFF. The CDR3 nucleotides are TGCGCCAGCAGCCCTCAGGGGGCTAGCGGGAGCAATGAGCAGTTCTTC. J is TRBJ2-7 and V is TRBV4-3; 10 nucleotides match TRBD2. Gene TRBJ2-1 matches the end of the DNA better, so the J call may be wrong. Per germline, CDR1 LGHNA and CDR2 YSLEER. The CDR3 contains 16 residues.

With regard to this clonotype: Its ends do not fully match the called genes, so a read error is possible. The rearrangement joins TRBV10-3 to TRBJ2-1, with 11 bases that match TRBD2. The CDR3 is 15 amino acids. Germline assignment: CDR1 ENHRY and CDR2 SYGVKD. CDR3 protein: CAISPGLAEYNGQFF. The CDR3 DNA follows: TGTGCCATCAGTCCGGGACTAGCGGAGTACAATGGGCAGTTCTTC.

This clonotype was seen more than once but under ten times. The chain joins TRBV18 to TRBJ2-3, with no clear D. CDR3 size: 17 residues. V shed 6 bases and J shed 0 bases, with 19 bases lying between them. Germline CDR1 reads KGHSH; CDR2 reads LQKENI. The CDR3 loop reads CASSRRRYPASTDTQYF. As DNA, the CDR3 is TGTGCCAGCTCGCGGCGTCGATACCCCGCTAGCACAGATACGCAGTATTTT.

The V gene is TRBV12-3 or TRBV12-4, the J gene TRBJ2-1; D may match TRBD1 or TRBD2 (6 bases each). V was pared by 3 bases and J by 7 bases, with 22 bases between. The CDR3 length is 17 residues. For the CDR3, the DNA is TGTGCCAGCAGTTTTAGCCACGGCGGGACCCAGGGGAATGAGCAGTTCTTC. It encodes CASSFSHGGTQGNEQFF.

This clonotype was seen many times. The rearrangement joins TRBV27 to TRBJ2-7, with 10 bases identical to TRBD1. CDR1 is MNHEY and CDR2 is SMNVEV in the germline V gene (reference sequence). Trimming took 5 bases from V and 3 from J; bases not matched to a gene: 4. The CDR3 has 14 residues. CDR3 bases: TGTGCCAGCAGTCTGACAGGGGGCGACTACGAGCAGTACTTC. Translated: CASSLTGGDYEQYF.

V gene TRBV5-1 combines with J gene TRBJ2-1; D is ambiguous. The CDR3 consists of 16 residues. V lost 1 base and J lost 6, with 17 bases in between. CDR1 is SGHRS, CDR2 YFSETQ, per germline. This chain's CDR3 is CASSLFSHFLVNEQFF. The CDR3 DNA follows: TGCGCCAGCAGCTTGTTTTCCCACTTTCTTGTCAATGAGCAGTTCTTC.

A few counts support this clonotype. The gene calls are TRBV6-5 and TRBJ1-5; D gene uncertain. This CDR3 spans 15 amino acids. Per germline, CDR1 MNHEY and CDR2 SVGAGI. The ends were cut back, 2 bases at V and 0 bases at J, with 8 bases in the middle. DNA for the CDR3: TGTGCCAGCAGTTACGACGGATATAGCAATCAGCCCCAGCATTTT. This encodes CASSYDGYSNQPQHF.

This clonotype was picked up a small number of times. This sequence joins TRBV3-1 and TRBJ1-2; tentative D call: TRBD1 (6 bases). The V end lost 6 bases, the J end lost 7 bases, and 18 bases lay between the germline ends. Germline loops: CDR1 LGHDT, CDR2 YNNKEL (reference sequence). The CDR3 sequence is 14 residues long. CDR3 nucleotide sequence: TGTGCCAGCAGTCCCTTATCGGGGGCGAGTGGCTACACCTTC. Translation gives CASSPLSGASGYTF.

This clonotype was recorded many times. The CDR3 loop reads CASSPGTSGYTF. As DNA, the CDR3 is TGTGCCAGCTCACCAGGGACATCTGGCTACACCTTC. The chain has TRBV12-3 or TRBV12-4 and TRBJ1-2; weak D call: TRBD1 (6 bases). The V and J ends lost 8 bases and 7 bases respectively, with 14 bases between them. The CDR3 is 12 residues long.

V and J are TRBV5-1 and TRBJ1-6; no clear D gene. The V end was cut by 3 bases, the J end by 7 bases, with 11 bases between. The germline CDR1 and CDR2 sequences are SGHRS and YFSETQ. The CDR3 contains 14 residues. This chain's CDR3 is CASSCERVNSPLHF. In DNA, the CDR3 is TGCGCCAGCAGCTGTGAAAGGGTGAATTCACCCCTCCACTTT.

This clonotype was seen more than once but under ten times. This chain joins TRBV12-5 and TRBJ2-1; 7 bases line up with TRBD2. CDR3 length: 13 residues. V lost 5 bases, J lost 6 bases, and 4 bases stayed unmatched. Looked up from germline, CDR1 is LGHNT and CDR2 is FRNRAP. The CDR3 reads CASGDRGGNEQFF. The CDR3 DNA reads TGTGCTAGTGGTGACCGCGGGGGCAATGAGCAGTTCTTC. Using reference TRBV12-5 and TRBJ2-1 for the parts outside the CDR3, the full variable domain is DARVTQTPRHKVTEMGQEVTMRCQPILGHNTVFWYRQTMMQGLELLAYFRNRAPLDDSGMPKDRFSAEMPDATLATLKIQPSEPRDSAVYFCASGDRGGNEQFFGPGTRLTVL.